This TCR beta chain was observed in a study of cytomegalovirus exposure and HLA in healthy donors (TCRdb year 2017). A note on the overall study: The approximately 710 repertoires of the first cohort and the 110 or so validation repertoires were produced on the same platform, according to a later analysis. The study aimed to test whether cataloging public T cell receptors could reveal signatures of past pathogen exposure. A separate validation cohort of about 110 different subjects was used in addition to the approximately 700-subject first cohort. To predict cytomegalovirus infection status, the study combined high-throughput TCR immunosequencing, statistical association of individual TCRs with disease status, and machine learning.

The research as a whole found: The study gave a list of 150 to 200 TCR beta chains associated with cytomegalovirus. Most TCR sequences were seen in very few donors, while some public TCRs were found in many individuals. The classifier was reported to diagnose cytomegalovirus status with high specificity and sensitivity in both the original and validation cohorts. It was suggested by the authors that the approach could potentially be generalized to other disease states and immunological phenotypes. Subsequent analysis determined that TCRs grouped into clusters in the first cohort also showed a tendency toward co-occurrence across the 90 to 150 validation repertoires, and 94% of cluster scores exceeded 0. A later analysis lacked HLA typing for the validation cohort, so it scored co-occurrence in that cohort across all 130 or so repertoires. In vitro tests confirmed that a few of the cytomegalovirus-associated TCR beta chains recognize cytomegalovirus antigens.

Libraries were built with the immunoSEQ multiplex PCR assay. The study's processing was this. To diagnose cytomegalovirus status from the catalog of TCR beta chain sequences, a statistical classification framework was built. TCRdb mirrors the immuneACCESS table, restricted to in-frame sequences. Some clones are absent from its copies; in checked studies, under half trace to an unresolved V gene, and the reason for the others is unknown. That table supplies the V and J calls and clone size; D and trimming were determined from the DNA. The sample table holds approximately 97,000 clones, of which about 95% were seen once. 0.89% of the sample rests with the top ten. A note on this clone: Its antigen has not been determined. Base qualities are not at hand, and no much larger clone is one base apart.

The germline V gene (reference sequence) gives CDR1 as MNHEY and CDR2 as SMNVEV. Between the V and J ends, shortened by 4 bases and 4 bases respectively, the junction contains 13 bases. From the cysteine through the phenylalanine, the CDR3 covers 14 amino acids. This entry keeps only the CDR3 DNA: 42 bases, framed from base 1. The donors were included in the validation cohort of 120 subjects, a group kept apart from the roughly 690-subject first cohort. The sequence was collected from a woman younger than 30 in good health and CMV-seronegative. The sequenced sample was PBMCs. The V and J segments used are TRBV27 and TRBJ1-2, with TRBD1 as a weak D call on 5 bases. The DNA sequence is TGTGCCAGCAGTTCCCCAGGGATCAGCTATGGCTACACCTTC. The translation is CASSSPGISYGYTF.